Presented here are 5 T cell receptor beta chains from one specimen sequenced in a study of T cells in Graves' hyperthyroidism and ophthalmopathy. There were TCR beta CDR3 regions amplified from RNA transcripts. First-round RT-PCR targeting the TCR CDR3 was performed with the HTBI primer set. TCRdb re-analysed the multiplex PCR reads in MiXCR, keeping a single row per CDR3 protein. Altogether about 690,000 distinct CDR3 sequences are present, roughly 17% being singletons, with the ten largest covering roughly a sixth. Sequenced material: blood. These receptors originate from a man aged 45 to 65 with Graves' hyperthyroidism.

This clonotype has only a few counts. The J gene is TRBJ2-5, the V gene TRBV18; perhaps TRBD2 as D (5 bases). Trimming shortened V by 4 bases and J by 1 base, and 16 bases separated the two germline ends. Germline CDR1 and CDR2: KGHSH and LQKENI. The length of the CDR3 is 16 residues. The CDR3 DNA follows: TGTGCCAGCTCACGCACGATCACGGGAACCCAAGAGACCCAGTACTTC. The encoded protein is CASSRTITGTQETQYF.

This clonotype was observed a handful of times. The chain joins TRBV6-5 to TRBJ2-2, with 7 bases matching TRBD1. V shed 2 bases and J 1 base; nucleotides not matched to a gene: 4. The germline V gene encodes CDR1 MNHEY and CDR2 SVGAGI. The CDR3 loop spans 16 amino acids. The CDR3 region is CASSYDWTGNTGELFF. In nucleotides, the CDR3 is TGTGCCAGCAGTTACGACTGGACAGGGAACACCGGGGAGCTGTTTTTT.

This clonotype was recorded many times. The chain joins TRBV20-1 to TRBJ2-7, with 12 bases matching TRBD2. With 3 bases clipped from V and 5 bases from J, the junction kept 14 bases outside the gene matches. CDR3 length: 17 amino acids. Germline V gives CDR1 DFQATT, CDR2 SNEGSKA (reference sequence). CDR3 DNA: TGCAGTGCTAGCAACATATTACGAGGACTAGCGGGAAACGAGCAGTACTTC. Translating gives CSASNILRGLAGNEQYF.

This clonotype was recorded at least ten times. The chain carries TRBV3-1 and TRBJ2-1; 8 bases are a match to TRBD2. Per germline, CDR1 LGHDT and CDR2 YNNKEL (reference sequence). The V and J ends lost 0 bases and 8 bases, in that order; junction bases with no gene match: 6. The CDR3 runs 15 residues. The CDR3 region is CASSQDSGKGYEQFF. The CDR3 DNA follows: TGTGCCAGCAGCCAAGATAGCGGGAAGGGTTATGAGCAGTTCTTC.

This clonotype was seen at least ten times. V gene TRBV10-1 combines with J gene TRBJ2-7; 8 bases map to TRBD2. Germline CDR1 is WNHNN and CDR2 is SYGVQD (reference sequence). V dropped 5 bases and J dropped 0; count of bases not matched to a gene: 9. This CDR3 region has 16 residues. The CDR3 reads CASSPGLAQSSYEQYF. The CDR3 bases are TGCGCCAGCAGTCCTGGACTAGCCCAAAGCTCCTACGAGCAGTACTTC.